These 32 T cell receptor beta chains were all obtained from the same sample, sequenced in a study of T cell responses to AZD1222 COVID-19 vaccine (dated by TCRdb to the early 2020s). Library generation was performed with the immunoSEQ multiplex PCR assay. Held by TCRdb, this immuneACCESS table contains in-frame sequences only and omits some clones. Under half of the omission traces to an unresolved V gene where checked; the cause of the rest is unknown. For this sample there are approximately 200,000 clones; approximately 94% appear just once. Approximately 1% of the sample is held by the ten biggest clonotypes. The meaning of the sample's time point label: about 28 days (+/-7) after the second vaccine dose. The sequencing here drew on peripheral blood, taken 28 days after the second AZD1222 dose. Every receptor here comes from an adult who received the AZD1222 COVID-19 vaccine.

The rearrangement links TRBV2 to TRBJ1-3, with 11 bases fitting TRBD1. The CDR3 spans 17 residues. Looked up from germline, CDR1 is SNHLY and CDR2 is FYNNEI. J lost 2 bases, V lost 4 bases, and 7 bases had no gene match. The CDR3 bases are TGTGCCAGCAGTGGACGCTTGGACAGGGGGCCTGGAAACACCATATATTTT. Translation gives CASSGRLDRGPGNTIYF.

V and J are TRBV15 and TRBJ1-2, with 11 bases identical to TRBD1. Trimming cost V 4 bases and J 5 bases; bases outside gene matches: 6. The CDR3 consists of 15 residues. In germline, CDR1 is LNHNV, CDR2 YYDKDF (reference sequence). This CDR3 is CATSTSDRGHYGYTF. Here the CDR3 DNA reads TGTGCCACCAGCACCTCGGACAGGGGGCATTATGGCTACACCTTC.

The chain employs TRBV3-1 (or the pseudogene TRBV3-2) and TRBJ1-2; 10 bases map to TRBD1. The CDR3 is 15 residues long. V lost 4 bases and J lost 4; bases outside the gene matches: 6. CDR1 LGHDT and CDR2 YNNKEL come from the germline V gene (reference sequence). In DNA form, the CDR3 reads TGTGCCAGCAGCCGCGGGACAGGGGACACCTATGGCTACACCTTC. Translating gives CASSRGTGDTYGYTF.

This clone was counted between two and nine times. The CDR3 loop reads CASSFQGGENTEAFF. The CDR3 DNA sequence: TGTGCCAGCAGCTTTCAGGGAGGCGAGAACACTGAAGCTTTCTTT. The rearrangement links TRBV7-3 to TRBJ1-1; TRBD1 might be the D (5 bases). Trimming left V 3 bases short and J 1 base short, with 12 bases between. The germline CDR1 and CDR2 sequences are SGHTA and FQGTGA. The CDR3 extends over 15 amino acids.

CDR3: CASSQDRFNEKLFF. Written as DNA, the CDR3 is TGCGCCAGCAGCCAAGACAGATTTAATGAAAAACTGTTTTTT. The V call is TRBV4-3, the J call TRBJ1-4; no clear D. Germline values: CDR1 LGHNA, CDR2 YSLEER. Trimming removed 0 bases at V and 4 bases at J, with 6 bases between. The CDR3 has 14 residues.

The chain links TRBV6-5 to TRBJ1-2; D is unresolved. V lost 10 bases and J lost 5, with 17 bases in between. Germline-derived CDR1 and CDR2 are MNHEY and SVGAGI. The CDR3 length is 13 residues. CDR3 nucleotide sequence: TGTGCCACAAGACGCGGAGTCACATATGGCTACACCTTC. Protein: CATRRGVTYGYTF.

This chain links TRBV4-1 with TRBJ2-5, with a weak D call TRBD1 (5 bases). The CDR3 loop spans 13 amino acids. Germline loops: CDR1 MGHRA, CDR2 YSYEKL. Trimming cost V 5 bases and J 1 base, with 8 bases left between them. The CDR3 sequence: CASSWGSQETQYF. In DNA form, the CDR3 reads TGCGCCAGCAGCTGGGGCAGCCAAGAGACCCAGTACTTC.

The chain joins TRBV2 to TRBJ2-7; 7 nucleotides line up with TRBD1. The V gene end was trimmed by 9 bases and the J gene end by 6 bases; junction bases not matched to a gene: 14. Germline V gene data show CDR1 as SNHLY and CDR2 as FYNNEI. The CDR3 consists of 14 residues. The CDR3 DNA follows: TGTGCCAGAAGGGGAGTAGACAGGGCCTCCGAGCAGTACTTC. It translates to CARRGVDRASEQYF.

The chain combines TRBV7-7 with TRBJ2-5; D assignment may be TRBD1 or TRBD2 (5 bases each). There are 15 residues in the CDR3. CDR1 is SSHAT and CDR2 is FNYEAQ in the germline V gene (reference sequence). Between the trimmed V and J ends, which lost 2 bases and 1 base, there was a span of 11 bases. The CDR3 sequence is CASSLQGGGQETQYF. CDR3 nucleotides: TGTGCCAGCAGCTTACAGGGTGGGGGCCAAGAGACCCAGTACTTC.

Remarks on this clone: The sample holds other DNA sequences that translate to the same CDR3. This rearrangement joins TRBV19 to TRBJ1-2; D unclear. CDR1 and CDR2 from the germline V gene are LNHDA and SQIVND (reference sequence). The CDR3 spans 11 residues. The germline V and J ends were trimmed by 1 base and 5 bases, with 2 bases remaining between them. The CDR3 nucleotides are TGTGCCAGTAGTATAGGGTATGGCTACACCTTC. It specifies CASSIGYGYTF.

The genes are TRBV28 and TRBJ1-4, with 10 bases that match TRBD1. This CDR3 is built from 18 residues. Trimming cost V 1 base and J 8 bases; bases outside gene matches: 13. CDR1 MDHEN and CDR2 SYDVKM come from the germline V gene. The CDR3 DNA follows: TGTGCCAGCAGTTTATCCCCTCCCCGGGACAGGGGAAGAGAAAAACTGTTTTTT. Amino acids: CASSLSPPRDRGREKLFF.

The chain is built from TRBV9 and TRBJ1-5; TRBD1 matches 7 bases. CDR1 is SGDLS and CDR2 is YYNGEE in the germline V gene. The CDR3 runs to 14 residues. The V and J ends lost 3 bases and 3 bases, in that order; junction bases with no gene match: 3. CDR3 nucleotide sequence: TGTGCCAGCAGCGCCGGGACAGCCAATCAGCCCCAGCATTTT. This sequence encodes CASSAGTANQPQHF. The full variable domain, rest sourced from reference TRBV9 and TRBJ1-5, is DSGVTQTPKHLITATGQRVTLRCSPRSGDLSVYWYQQSLDQGLQFLIQYYNGEERAKGNILERFSAQQFPDLHSELNLSSLELGDSALYFCASSAGTANQPQHFGDGTRLSIL.

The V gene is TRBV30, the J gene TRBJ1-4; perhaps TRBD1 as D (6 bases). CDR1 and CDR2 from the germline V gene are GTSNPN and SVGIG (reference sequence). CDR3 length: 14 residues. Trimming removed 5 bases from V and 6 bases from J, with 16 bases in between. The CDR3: CAWGQGPGDEKLFF. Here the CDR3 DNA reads TGTGCCTGGGGGCAGGGGCCGGGGGATGAAAAACTGTTTTTT. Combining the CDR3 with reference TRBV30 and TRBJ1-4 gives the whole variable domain SQTIHQWPATLVQPVGSPLSLECTVEGTSNPNLYWYRQAAGRGLQLLFYSVGIGQISSEVPQNLSASRPQDRQFILSSKKLLLSDSGFYLCAWGQGPGDEKLFFGSGTQLSVL.

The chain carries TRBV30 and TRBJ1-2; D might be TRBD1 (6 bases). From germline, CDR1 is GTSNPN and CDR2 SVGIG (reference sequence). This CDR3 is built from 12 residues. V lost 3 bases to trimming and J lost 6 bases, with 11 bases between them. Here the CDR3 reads CAWSRGANGYTF. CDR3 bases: TGTGCCTGGAGCCGGGGGGCCAATGGCTACACCTTC. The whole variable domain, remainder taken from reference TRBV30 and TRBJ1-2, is SQTIHQWPATLVQPVGSPLSLECTVEGTSNPNLYWYRQAAGRGLQLLFYSVGIGQISSEVPQNLSASRPQDRQFILSSKKLLLSDSGFYLCAWSRGANGYTFGSGTRLTVV.

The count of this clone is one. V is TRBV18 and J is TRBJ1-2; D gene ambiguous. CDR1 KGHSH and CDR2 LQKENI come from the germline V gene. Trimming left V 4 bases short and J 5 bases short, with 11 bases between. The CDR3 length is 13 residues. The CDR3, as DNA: TGTGCCAGCTCACGAGGTCGGCAGTATGGCTACACCTTC. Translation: CASSRGRQYGYTF.

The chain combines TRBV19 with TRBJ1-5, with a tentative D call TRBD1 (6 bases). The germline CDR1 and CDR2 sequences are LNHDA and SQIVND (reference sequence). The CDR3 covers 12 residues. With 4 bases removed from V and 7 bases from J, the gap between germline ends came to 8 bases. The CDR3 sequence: CASSRGGQPQHF. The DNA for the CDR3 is TGTGCCAGTAGTAGAGGGGGGCAGCCCCAGCATTTT.

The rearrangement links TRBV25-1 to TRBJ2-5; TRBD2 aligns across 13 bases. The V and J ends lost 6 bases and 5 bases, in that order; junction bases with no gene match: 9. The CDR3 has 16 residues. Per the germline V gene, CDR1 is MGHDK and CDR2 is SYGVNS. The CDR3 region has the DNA TGTGCCAGCAGACCTGGACTAGCGGGGGCCCGGGAGACCCAGTACTTC. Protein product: CASRPGLAGARETQYF. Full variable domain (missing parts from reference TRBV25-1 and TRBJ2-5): EADIYQTPRYLVIGTGKKITLECSQTMGHDKMYWYQQDPGMELHLIHYSYGVNSTEKGDLSSESTVSRIRTEHFPLTLESARPSHTSQYLCASRPGLAGARETQYFGPGTRLLVL.

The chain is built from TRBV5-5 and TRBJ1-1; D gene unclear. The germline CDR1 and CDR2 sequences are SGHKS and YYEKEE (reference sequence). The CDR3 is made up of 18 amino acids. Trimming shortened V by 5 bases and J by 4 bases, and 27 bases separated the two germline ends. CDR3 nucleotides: TGTGCCAGCAGGAACCACGGGCTAACCCCTACTTTAGCCACTGAAGCTTTCTTT. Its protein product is CASRNHGLTPTLATEAFF. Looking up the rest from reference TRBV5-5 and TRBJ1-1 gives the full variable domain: DAGVTQSPTHLIKTRGQQVTLRCSPISGHKSVSWYQQVLGQGPQFIFQYYEKEERGRGNFPDRFSARQFPNYSSELNVNALLLGDSALYLCASRNHGLTPTLATEAFFGQGTRLTVV.

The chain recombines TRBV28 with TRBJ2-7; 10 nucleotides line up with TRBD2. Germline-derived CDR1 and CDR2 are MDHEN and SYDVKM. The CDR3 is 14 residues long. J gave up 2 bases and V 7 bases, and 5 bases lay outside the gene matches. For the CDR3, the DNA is TGTGCCAGCACTAGAGCGGGGGGGACCTACGAGCAGTACTTC. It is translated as CASTRAGGTYEQYF.

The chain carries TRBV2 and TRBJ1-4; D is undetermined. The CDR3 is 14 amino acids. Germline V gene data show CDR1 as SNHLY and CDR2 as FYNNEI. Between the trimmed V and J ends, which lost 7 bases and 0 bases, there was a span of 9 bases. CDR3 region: CASKVGPTNEKLFF. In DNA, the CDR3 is TGTGCCAGCAAGGTCGGGCCAACTAATGAAAAACTGTTTTTT.

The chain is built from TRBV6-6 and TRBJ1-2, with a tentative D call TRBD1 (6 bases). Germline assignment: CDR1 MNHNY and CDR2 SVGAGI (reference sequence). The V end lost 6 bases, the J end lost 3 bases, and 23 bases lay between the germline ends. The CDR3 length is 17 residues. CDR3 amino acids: CASRRRGGLPRDYGYTF. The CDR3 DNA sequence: TGTGCCAGCAGACGACGTGGGGGGCTCCCCAGGGACTATGGCTACACCTTC.

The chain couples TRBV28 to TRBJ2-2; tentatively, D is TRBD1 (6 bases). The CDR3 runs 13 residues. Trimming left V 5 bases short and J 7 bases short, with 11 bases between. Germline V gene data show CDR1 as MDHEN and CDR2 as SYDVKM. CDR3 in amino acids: CASSPTGFGELFF. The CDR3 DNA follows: TGTGCCAGCAGTCCAACAGGGTTCGGGGAGCTGTTTTTT.

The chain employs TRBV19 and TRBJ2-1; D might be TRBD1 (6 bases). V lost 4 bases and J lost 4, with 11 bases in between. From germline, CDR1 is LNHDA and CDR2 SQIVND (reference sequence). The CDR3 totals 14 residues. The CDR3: CASSTGHLYNEQFF. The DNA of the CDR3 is TGTGCCAGTAGTACGGGACATCTATACAATGAGCAGTTCTTC.

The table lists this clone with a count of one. CDR3 amino acids: CASSPRTSGGLNTGELFF. CDR3 DNA sequence: TGTGCCAGCAGCCCCCGGACTAGCGGGGGGCTGAACACCGGGGAGCTGTTTTTT. This rearrangement joins TRBV9 to TRBJ2-2; 14 bases fit TRBD2. Germline trimming cut 4 bases from V and 1 base from J; bases unmatched to any gene: 6. The CDR3 covers 18 residues. CDR1 is SGDLS, CDR2 YYNGEE, per germline.

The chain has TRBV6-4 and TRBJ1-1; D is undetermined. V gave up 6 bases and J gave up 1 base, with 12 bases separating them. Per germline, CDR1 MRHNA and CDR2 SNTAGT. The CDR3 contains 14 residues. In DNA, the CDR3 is TGTGCCAGCAGCGCCGTGTGGGGGAACACTGAAGCTTTCTTT. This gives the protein CASSAVWGNTEAFF.

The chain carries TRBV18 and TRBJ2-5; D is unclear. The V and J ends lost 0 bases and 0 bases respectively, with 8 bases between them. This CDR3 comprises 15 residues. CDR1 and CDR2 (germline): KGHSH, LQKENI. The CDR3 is CASSPPGGYQETQYF. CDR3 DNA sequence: TGTGCCAGCTCACCACCGGGTGGGTACCAAGAGACCCAGTACTTC.

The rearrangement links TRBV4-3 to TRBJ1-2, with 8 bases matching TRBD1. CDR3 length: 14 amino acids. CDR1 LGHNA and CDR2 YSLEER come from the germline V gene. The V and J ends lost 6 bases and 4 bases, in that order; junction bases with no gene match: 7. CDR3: CASSPGGAGYGYTF. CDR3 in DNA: TGCGCCAGCAGTCCAGGGGGCGCGGGCTATGGCTACACCTTC.

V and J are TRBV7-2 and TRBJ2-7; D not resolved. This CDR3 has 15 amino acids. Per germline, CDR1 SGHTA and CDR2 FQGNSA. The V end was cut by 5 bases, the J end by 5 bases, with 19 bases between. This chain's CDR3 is CASSRWARLSDEQYF. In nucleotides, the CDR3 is TGTGCCAGCAGCCGCTGGGCCAGGCTTTCGGACGAGCAGTACTTC. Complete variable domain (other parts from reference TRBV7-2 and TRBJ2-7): GAGVSQSPSNKVTEKGKDVELRCDPISGHTALYWYRQSLGQGLEFLIYFQGNSAPDKSGLPSDRFSAERTGGSVSTLTIQRTQQEDSAVYLCASSRWARLSDEQYFGPGTRLTVT.

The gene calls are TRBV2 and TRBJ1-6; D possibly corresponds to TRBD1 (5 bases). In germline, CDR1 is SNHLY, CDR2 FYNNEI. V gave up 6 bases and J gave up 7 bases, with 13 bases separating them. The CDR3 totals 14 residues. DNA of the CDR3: TGTGCCAGCAGCGAAAGAGGGACGAATTCACCCCTCCACTTT. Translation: CASSERGTNSPLHF.

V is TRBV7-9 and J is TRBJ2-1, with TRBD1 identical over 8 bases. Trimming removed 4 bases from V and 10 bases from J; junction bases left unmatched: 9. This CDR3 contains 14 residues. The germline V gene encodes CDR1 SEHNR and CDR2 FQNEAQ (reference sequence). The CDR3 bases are TGTGCCAGCAGCTCGGACAGGGCAGTCGGGGAGCAGTTCTTC. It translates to CASSSDRAVGEQFF.

The CDR3 DNA is TGTGCTTCCGGGATTGGGGGCGCCAACTATGGCTACACCTTC. Protein sequence: CASGIGGANYGYTF. The V gene is TRBV7-9, the J gene TRBJ1-2; a possible D gene is TRBD1 (6 bases). Germline V gives CDR1 SEHNR, CDR2 FQNEAQ (reference sequence). CDR3 length equals 14 residues.

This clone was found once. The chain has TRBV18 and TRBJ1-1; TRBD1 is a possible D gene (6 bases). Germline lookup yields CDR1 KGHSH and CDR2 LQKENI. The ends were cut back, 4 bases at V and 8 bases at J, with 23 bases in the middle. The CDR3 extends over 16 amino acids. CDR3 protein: CASSLNNNRQAAEAFF. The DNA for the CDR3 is TGTGCCAGCTCACTTAACAATAATAGACAGGCTGCGGAAGCTTTCTTT.